Below, one T cell receptor beta chain is given with its context. The data belong to a study of blood T cell repertoires in COVID-19. Trimming took 4 bases from V and 2 from J, leaving 15 bases between them. The germline V gene has CDR1 SGHRS and CDR2 YFSETQ. The CDR3 covers 15 residues. Repertoires were generated with immunoSEQ multiplex PCR, while TCRdb's copy carries only in-frame clones and drops some. The sample lists about 160,000 clones, roughly 84% occurring once. The chain joins TRBV5-1 to TRBJ1-2, with unresolved D. This receptor was taken from a man aged 40-49 years with acute or convalescent COVID-19. What was sequenced was peripheral blood. CDR3 amino acids: CASSGPTTANYGYTF. As DNA, the CDR3 is TGCGCCAGCAGCGGTCCCACAACAGCAAACTATGGCTACACCTTC.